Each of the 29 T cell receptor beta chains below was sequenced from the same sample in a study of glioma-infiltrating T cells after dendritic cell vaccination. Clones were read by immunoSEQ multiplex PCR, and TCRdb kept only the in-frame ones, dropping some. The sample includes fewer than 75,000 clones, 65% to 90% of them seen just once. The input for sequencing was blood, taken before dendritic cell vaccination. These receptors were collected from a human donor with glioblastoma.

This chain joins TRBV9 and TRBJ2-1; 7 nucleotides align to TRBD1. This CDR3 is 13 amino acids long. Germline loops: CDR1 SGDLS, CDR2 YYNGEE. J gave up 8 bases and V 6 bases, and 8 bases lay outside the gene matches. The CDR3 DNA is TGTGCCAGCAACCGACAGGGTCGGGATGAGCAGTTCTTC. It codes for CASNRQGRDEQFF.

The V call is TRBV7-9, the J call TRBJ2-2; the D gene is possibly TRBD2 (5 bases). Germline V gene lookup returns CDR1 SEHNR and CDR2 FQNEAQ (reference sequence). Deletions cut 10 bases from V and 4 bases from J, with 16 bases between. This CDR3 has 14 residues. The CDR3 protein is CAIPGRGVTGELFF. The CDR3 DNA is TGTGCCATCCCAGGTCGGGGTGTCACCGGGGAGCTGTTTTTT. Supplemented by reference TRBV7-9 and TRBJ2-2, the full variable domain reads DTGVSQNPRHKITKRGQNVTFRCDPISEHNRLYWYRQTLGQGPEFLTYFQNEAQLEKSRLLSDRFSAERPKGSFSTLEIQRTEQGDSAMYLCAIPGRGVTGELFFGEGSRLTVL.

The rearrangement links TRBV5-1 to TRBJ2-1, with no clear D. V was trimmed by 0 bases and J by 0 bases, leaving 7 bases between them. Germline V gives CDR1 SGHRS, CDR2 YFSETQ. This CDR3 comprises 15 residues. In DNA, the CDR3 is TGCGCCAGCAGCTTGGTACAGTCCTCCTACAATGAGCAGTTCTTC. This encodes CASSLVQSSYNEQFF.

The chain links TRBV6-5 to TRBJ1-1, with 7 bases matching TRBD1. The CDR3 totals 15 residues. V lost 0 bases and J lost 3; bases outside the gene matches: 4. Germline CDR1 and CDR2: MNHEY and SVGAGI. The CDR3 is CASSYSTRGDTEAFF. For the CDR3, the DNA is TGTGCCAGCAGTTACTCGACCAGGGGGGACACTGAAGCTTTCTTT.

The chain carries TRBV7-2 and TRBJ1-1, with unresolved D. This CDR3 spans 13 amino acids. V gave up 3 bases and J gave up 1 base, with 6 bases separating them. Germline V gene lookup returns CDR1 SGHTA and CDR2 FQGNSA. The CDR3 DNA is TGTGCCAGCAGCTTGAGGGAGAACACTGAAGCTTTCTTT. This codes for CASSLRENTEAFF.

This clone was detected once. This chain joins TRBV7-9 and TRBJ2-3; TRBD1 agrees at 12 bases. The V gene end was trimmed by 1 base and the J gene end by 4 bases; junction bases not matched to a gene: 0. Germline V gives CDR1 SEHNR, CDR2 FQNEAQ (reference sequence). The CDR3 length is 15 residues. The CDR3 here is CASSLGDRGPDTQYF. The CDR3 coding sequence is TGTGCCAGCAGCTTAGGGGACAGGGGGCCAGATACGCAGTATTTT. The full variable domain, rest sourced from reference TRBV7-9 and TRBJ2-3, is DTGVSQNPRHKITKRGQNVTFRCDPISEHNRLYWYRQTLGQGPEFLTYFQNEAQLEKSRLLSDRFSAERPKGSFSTLEIQRTEQGDSAMYLCASSLGDRGPDTQYFGPGTRLTVL.

This clone was recorded once. This chain joins TRBV6-5 and TRBJ2-7; tentative D call: TRBD2 (7 bases). Germline assignment: CDR1 MNHEY and CDR2 SVGAGI. The CDR3 length is 16 residues. V lost 0 bases, J lost 9 bases, and 21 bases lay in between. CDR3 bases: TGTGCCAGCAGTTACTCGCATTTGGGGGGGCCAGGCGTGCAGTACTTC. This encodes CASSYSHLGGPGVQYF.

The genes are TRBV11-2 and TRBJ1-2, with D unclear. The CDR3 has 12 residues. Per the germline V gene, CDR1 is SGHAT and CDR2 is FQNNGV. V was cut by 0 bases and J by 4 bases, with 3 bases left in between. This CDR3 is CASSLDRYGYTF. The CDR3 DNA sequence: TGTGCCAGCAGCTTAGATCGCTATGGCTACACCTTC.

This clone was counted a single time. The rearrangement links TRBV14 to TRBJ2-7; 8 nucleotides line up with TRBD1. The J segment lost 3 bases and the V segment lost 3 bases, leaving 1 base of the junction unmatched. CDR1 is SGHDN and CDR2 is FVKESK in the germline V gene. The CDR3 extends over 13 amino acids. CDR3 loop: CASSHTGGYEQYF. The DNA for the CDR3 is TGTGCCAGCAGCCATACAGGGGGCTACGAGCAGTACTTC.

This CDR3 is CASSPGQRNEQFF. The CDR3 DNA is TGTGCCAGCAGCCCGGGACAGAGAAATGAGCAGTTCTTC. This chain connects TRBV14 to TRBJ2-1; 7 bases map to TRBD1. Germline V gene lookup returns CDR1 SGHDN and CDR2 FVKESK. J gave up 7 bases and V 4 bases, and 4 bases lay outside the gene matches. The CDR3 is 13 amino acids.

This chain links TRBV18 with TRBJ2-1; D gene unclear. CDR3 size: 16 residues. Per germline, CDR1 KGHSH and CDR2 LQKENI. V lost 1 base and J lost 0, with 10 bases in between. CDR3 residues: CASSPQRQSSYNEQFF. CDR3 in DNA: TGTGCCAGCTCACCACAGAGGCAGAGCTCCTACAATGAGCAGTTCTTC. Based on the CDR3 plus reference TRBV18 and TRBJ2-1, the full variable domain is NAGVMQNPRHLVRRRGQEARLRCSPMKGHSHVYWYRQLPEEGLKFMVYLQKENIIDESGMPKERFSAEFPKEGPSILRIQQVVRGDSAAYFCASSPQRQSSYNEQFFGPGTRLTVL.

This clone has a single count. The chain employs TRBV4-2 and TRBJ1-5, with D perhaps TRBD1 (5 bases). This CDR3 has 16 residues. CDR1 is LGHNA, CDR2 YNFKEQ, per germline. V shed 0 bases and J shed 2 bases, with 11 bases lying between them. The DNA for the CDR3 is TGTGCCAGCAGCCAAGAGGGCAGGGCGGGCAATCAGCCCCAGCATTTT. Protein sequence: CASSQEGRAGNQPQHF.

The count of this clone is one. V is TRBV29-1 and J is TRBJ1-4, with D maybe TRBD1 (5 bases). The CDR3 is 14 residues long. Germline lookup yields CDR1 SQVTM and CDR2 ANQGSEA. Trimming took off 6 bases at V and 0 bases at J, with 11 bases between the two ends. CDR3 region: CSVVGAATNEKLFF. CDR3 coding DNA: TGCAGCGTGGTAGGGGCTGCAACTAATGAAAAACTGTTTTTT.

The J gene is TRBJ2-7, the V gene TRBV7-9; D is possibly TRBD1 (6 bases). The ends were cut back, 2 bases at V and 6 bases at J, with 14 bases in the middle. Germline lookup yields CDR1 SEHNR and CDR2 FQNEAQ (reference sequence). CDR3 length: 14 amino acids. CDR3 loop: CASSLIQGVGEQYF. CDR3 coding DNA: TGTGCCAGCAGCTTAATACAGGGAGTAGGCGAGCAGTACTTC.

This clone was seen a handful of times. The chain couples TRBV19 to TRBJ2-1; perhaps TRBD2 as D (5 bases). V lost 10 bases and J lost 0, with 16 bases in between. Germline lookup yields CDR1 LNHDA and CDR2 SQIVND (reference sequence). There are 15 residues in the CDR3. The CDR3 spells CATLTQRSSYNEQFF. CDR3 DNA sequence: TGTGCCACTCTCACCCAGCGGAGCTCCTACAATGAGCAGTTCTTC. Full variable domain (missing parts from reference TRBV19 and TRBJ2-1): DGGITQSPKYLFRKEGQNVTLSCEQNLNHDAMYWYRQDPGQGLRLIYYSQIVNDFQKGDIAEGYSVSREKKESFPLTVTSAQKNPTAFYLCATLTQRSSYNEQFFGPGTRLTVL.

The chain links TRBV5-1 to TRBJ2-7, with a possible D match to TRBD1 (5 bases). The CDR3 runs to 13 residues. Germline V gene data show CDR1 as SGHRS and CDR2 as YFSETQ. V lost 0 bases to trimming and J lost 2 bases, with 6 bases between them. The CDR3 reads CASSLEGAYEQYF. The CDR3 DNA sequence: TGCGCCAGCAGCTTGGAAGGGGCCTACGAGCAGTACTTC.

This clone was seen a single time. The chain carries TRBV7-9 and TRBJ2-5, with 8 nucleotides matching TRBD1. V was pared by 6 bases and J by 4 bases, with 4 bases of the junction left unmatched. The CDR3 length is 13 residues. CDR1 is SEHNR and CDR2 is FQNEAQ in the germline V gene (reference sequence). DNA for the CDR3: TGTGCCAGCAGGACAGGGGCCATAGAGACCCAGTACTTC. Protein sequence: CASRTGAIETQYF.

The chain is built from TRBV4-2 and TRBJ2-7; 7 nucleotides line up with TRBD1. Germline CDR1 reads LGHNA; CDR2 reads YNFKEQ. CDR3 length equals 14 residues. The trim removed 3 bases at V and 6 bases at J, leaving 8 bases unmatched. The CDR3 is CASSQELQGSEQYF. CDR3 bases: TGTGCCAGCAGCCAGGAGCTACAGGGGTCCGAGCAGTACTTC.

The V gene is TRBV27, the J gene TRBJ2-7; TRBD2 is a possible D gene (6 bases). Trimming took 4 bases from V and 6 from J, leaving 13 bases between them. CDR3 length equals 13 residues. CDR1 is MNHEY and CDR2 is SMNVEV in the germline V gene (reference sequence). CDR3 bases: TGTGCCAGCAGTTACCTCGCTAGCGTCGAGCAGTACTTC. Translating gives CASSYLASVEQYF.

This chain joins TRBV30 and TRBJ2-1; TRBD2 agrees at 8 bases. Per the germline V gene, CDR1 is GTSNPN and CDR2 is SVGIG (reference sequence). J gave up 4 bases and V 0 bases, and 8 bases lay outside the gene matches. The CDR3 runs to 16 residues. CDR3 nucleotides: TGTGCCTGGAGTGTATGGGGTAGCGGGGAATACAATGAGCAGTTCTTC. Its translation: CAWSVWGSGEYNEQFF.

This chain links TRBV6-5 with TRBJ1-3, with D possibly being TRBD1 (6 bases). Trimming left V 4 bases short and J 1 base short, with 11 bases between. Per germline, CDR1 MNHEY and CDR2 SVGAGI. The CDR3 is made up of 15 amino acids. The CDR3 sequence: CASSSPGQSGNTIYF. CDR3 DNA sequence: TGTGCCAGCAGTTCGCCCGGACAGTCTGGAAACACCATATATTTT.

The chain is built from TRBV15 and TRBJ2-7; 12 bases line up with TRBD2. Germline CDR1 reads LNHNV; CDR2 reads YYDKDF (reference sequence). CDR3 size: 17 residues. Unmatched junction bases numbered 5, after V lost 0 bases and J lost 2 bases. CDR3 loop: CATSRDRPSGGAYEQYF. CDR3 in DNA: TGTGCCACCAGCAGAGATCGGCCTAGCGGGGGGGCCTACGAGCAGTACTTC.

This rearrangement joins TRBV5-6 to TRBJ2-3; no clear D gene. CDR3 length equals 15 residues. Germline assignment: CDR1 SGHDT and CDR2 YYEEEE. Trimming took off 4 bases at V and 4 bases at J, with 16 bases between the two ends. The CDR3 protein is CASSARSRFPDTQYF. The CDR3 DNA reads TGTGCCAGCAGCGCCCGGTCCCGGTTCCCAGATACGCAGTATTTT. Full variable domain (remainder filled in from reference TRBV5-6 and TRBJ2-3): DAGVTQSPTHLIKTRGQQVTLRCSPKSGHDTVSWYQQALGQGPQFIFQYYEEEERQRGNFPDRFSGHQFPNYSSELNVNALLLGDSALYLCASSARSRFPDTQYFGPGTRLTVL.

The chain uses TRBV9 and TRBJ2-3; 12 nucleotides align to TRBD2. CDR1 and CDR2 (germline): SGDLS, YYNGEE. The CDR3 has 18 residues. V lost 4 bases, J lost 0 bases, and 9 bases stayed unmatched. The CDR3 DNA reads TGTGCCAGCAGCTCCCACCTAGCGGGGGGGATTAGCACAGATACGCAGTATTTT. Amino acid sequence: CASSSHLAGGISTDTQYF.

The table lists this clone with a few counts. This chain uses TRBV5-1 with TRBJ1-1; D ambiguous. Looked up from germline, CDR1 is SGHRS and CDR2 is YFSETQ. This CDR3 comprises 15 residues. The germline V and J ends were trimmed by 0 bases and 0 bases, with 9 bases remaining between them. CDR3 bases: TGCGCCAGCAGCTTGGGTGGGGAGGTGAACACTGAAGCTTTCTTT. It translates to CASSLGGEVNTEAFF.

J is TRBJ2-7 and V is TRBV2; D might be TRBD1 (6 bases). This CDR3 is 13 amino acids long. CDR1 is SNHLY and CDR2 is FYNNEI in the germline V gene. V lost 7 bases and J 6 bases, leaving 16 bases between the germline ends. Here the CDR3 reads CASIQGRLTEQYF. CDR3 bases: TGTGCCAGCATTCAGGGGCGGTTAACCGAGCAGTACTTC.

This clone was seen a single time. The genes are TRBV6-5 and TRBJ2-3; TRBD2 matches 7 bases. The CDR3 loop spans 15 amino acids. With 8 bases clipped from V and 8 bases from J, the junction kept 16 bases outside the gene matches. Germline CDR1 and CDR2: MNHEY and SVGAGI. The CDR3 DNA follows: TGTGCCAGCGGCGTGGCCGGAGCCTCGGGGGGTACGCAGTATTTT. It codes for CASGVAGASGGTQYF.

CDR3 sequence: CASSHEGKGQNQPQHF. The CDR3 coding sequence is TGCGCCAGCAGCCACGAAGGAAAGGGGCAAAATCAGCCCCAGCATTTT. This chain joins TRBV4-1 and TRBJ1-5; TRBD1 is a possible D gene (5 bases). This CDR3 region has 16 residues. Between the trimmed V and J ends, which lost 3 bases and 4 bases, there was a span of 16 bases. Germline V gives CDR1 MGHRA, CDR2 YSYEKL.

V is TRBV5-8 and J is TRBJ2-7; D might be TRBD1 (5 bases). This CDR3 is built from 16 residues. Per the germline V gene, CDR1 is SGHTS and CDR2 is YDEGEE. V lost 3 bases and J lost 2, with 18 bases in between. The CDR3 sequence is CASSSWGATGTYEQYF. CDR3 sequence (DNA): TGTGCCAGCAGCTCTTGGGGCGCCACTGGGACCTACGAGCAGTACTTC.